This TCR beta chain was identified during a study of shared clonotypes between healthy human individuals. Study-wide context: Donors had three CD4 naive, three CD4 memory, two CD8 naive and one CD8 memory plate apiece. Study-wide results and limits: Naive CD4 clonotype sharing across four donors was around 5%. Estimated clonotype richness was generally higher in naive than memory subsets.

The CDR3 loop spans 16 amino acids. The germline gives CDR1 SEHNR, CDR2 FQNEAQ (reference sequence). V shed 2 bases and J 7 bases; nucleotides not matched to a gene: 7. Naive CD8 cells lacked CD45RO, underwent positive selection for CCR7 and left out terminally differentiated effector memory CD45RA+ cells. Among the donors, all were Caucasian adults who lived in Nashville, Tennessee. As for this clone: Antigen unknown.

The method was immunoSEQ multiplex PCR; TCRdb's version includes in-frame clones alone and lacks a portion of them. The sample holds millions of clones, about 92% seen once. The origin of this receptor is a young man in good health. Some clones in this sample may be carry-over from other donors' samples. The genes are TRBV7-9 and TRBJ2-1; the match to TRBD2 covers 11 bases. Sequenced material: naive CD8+ T cells from PBMCs. DNA of the CDR3: TGTGCCAGCAGCTTATTAGCGGGAGGGCCTCGGAATGAGCAGTTCTTC. It encodes CASSLLAGGPRNEQFF.